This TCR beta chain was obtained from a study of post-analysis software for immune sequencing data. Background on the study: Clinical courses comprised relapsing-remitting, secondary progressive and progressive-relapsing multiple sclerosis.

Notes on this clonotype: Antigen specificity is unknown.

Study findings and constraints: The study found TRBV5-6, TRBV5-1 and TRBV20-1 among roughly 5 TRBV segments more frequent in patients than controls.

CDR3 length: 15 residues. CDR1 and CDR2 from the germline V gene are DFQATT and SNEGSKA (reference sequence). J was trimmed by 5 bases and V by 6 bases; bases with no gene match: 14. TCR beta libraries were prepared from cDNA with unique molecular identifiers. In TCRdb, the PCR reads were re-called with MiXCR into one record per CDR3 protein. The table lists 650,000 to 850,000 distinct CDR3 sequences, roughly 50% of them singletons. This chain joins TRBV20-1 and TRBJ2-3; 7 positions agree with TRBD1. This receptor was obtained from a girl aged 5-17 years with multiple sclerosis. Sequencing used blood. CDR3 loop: CSASRRQGEGDTQYF. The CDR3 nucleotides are TGCAGTGCCTCACGAAGACAGGGTGAAGGAGATACGCAGTATTTT.